Shown below are 17 T cell receptor beta chains from a single sample sequenced in a study of OX40 agonist ivuxolimab in advanced cancers. The repertoire was sequenced with immunoSEQ multiplex PCR; TCRdb's copy has only in-frame clones and lacks some. This sample carries around 80,000 clones, 70% to 90% of them seen once, and the ten largest clones take 0.72%. The sequences come from CD4+ or CD8+ T cells sorted from blood, collected in a trial of the OX40 agonist ivuxolimab. These receptors came from an adult with an advanced solid tumor such as melanoma, head and neck, liver or kidney cancer.

The chain carries TRBV27 and TRBJ2-7; no reliable D call. The CDR3 has 13 amino acids. V lost 3 bases, J lost 3 bases, and 9 bases lay in between. CDR1 and CDR2 from the germline V gene are MNHEY and SMNVEV (reference sequence). CDR3 sequence: CASSFVPSYEQYF. CDR3 bases: TGTGCCAGCAGTTTTGTTCCTAGCTACGAGCAGTACTTC.

The V call is TRBV6-1, the J call TRBJ2-5; tentative D call: TRBD2 (7 bases). This CDR3 spans 15 amino acids. Germline V gene data show CDR1 as MNHNS and CDR2 as SASEGT. V lost 1 base, J lost 5 bases, and 14 bases lay in between. The CDR3 is CASSEEGGGLETQYF. CDR3 nucleotides: TGTGCCAGCAGTGAAGAAGGGGGGGGGCTTGAGACCCAGTACTTC.

V gene TRBV5-1 combines with J gene TRBJ1-1, with a tentative D call TRBD1 (5 bases). V was pared by 5 bases and J by 1 base, with 12 bases between. The CDR3 has 14 residues. Germline CDR1 and CDR2: SGHRS and YFSETQ. In DNA, the CDR3 is TGCGCCAGCAGGCGGGATGGGGGGAACACTGAAGCTTTCTTT. Translation: CASRRDGGNTEAFF.

This sequence joins TRBV27 and TRBJ1-2; D call uncertain. The CDR3 consists of 13 residues. The V and J ends lost 2 bases and 8 bases respectively, with 12 bases between them. The germline V gene has CDR1 MNHEY and CDR2 SMNVEV (reference sequence). This CDR3 is CASSLSGSRGYTF. For the CDR3, the DNA is TGTGCCAGCAGTTTAAGCGGGTCCCGAGGCTACACCTTC.

V gene TRBV11-2 combines with J gene TRBJ1-5; weak D call: TRBD1 (5 bases). Trimming took 0 bases from V and 2 from J, leaving 8 bases between them. CDR1 SGHAT and CDR2 FQNNGV come from the germline V gene. This CDR3 spans 15 amino acids. Written as DNA, the CDR3 is TGTGCCAGCAGCTTAGATTGGGGGGGCAATCAGCCCCAGCATTTT. Amino acid sequence: CASSLDWGGNQPQHF.

On this clone itself: An end of the junction does not agree with germline; a read error may underlie this. The chain links TRBV7-7 to TRBJ2-2; 8 nucleotides align to TRBD2. This CDR3 is 21 amino acids long. Looked up from germline, CDR1 is SSHAT and CDR2 is FNYEAQ (reference sequence). CDR3 residues: CASSLAQIRLGGGTYTGELFF. The CDR3 DNA follows: TGTGCTAGCAGCTTAGCGCAAATCCGCTTGGGCGGGGGGACGTACACCGGGGAGCTGTTTTTT.

This chain joins TRBV30 and TRBJ1-2; D not certain. The CDR3 contains 13 residues. Germline values: CDR1 GTSNPN, CDR2 SVGIG (reference sequence). Trimming took 0 bases from V and 8 from J, leaving 13 bases between them. CDR3 protein: CAWSVEEASGYTF. The CDR3 coding sequence is TGTGCCTGGAGTGTGGAGGAGGCGAGCGGCTACACCTTC.

This chain links TRBV19 with TRBJ1-5, with D hard to call. The CDR3 totals 15 residues. Deletions cut 4 bases from V and 6 bases from J, with 16 bases between. In germline, CDR1 is LNHDA, CDR2 SQIVND (reference sequence). CDR3 loop: CASSNKPSPGQPQHF. CDR3 sequence (DNA): TGTGCCAGTAGTAACAAACCTTCACCCGGTCAGCCCCAGCATTTT.

J is TRBJ1-4 and V is TRBV18, with 8 nucleotides matching TRBD1. CDR3 length: 15 amino acids. Germline lookup yields CDR1 KGHSH and CDR2 LQKENI. The ends lost 3 bases at V and 7 bases at J; junction bases unmatched: 7. The chain's CDR3 is CASSPLDRGSEKLFF. The CDR3 DNA reads as TGTGCCAGCTCACCTCTTGACAGGGGAAGTGAAAAACTGTTTTTT.

The rearrangement links TRBV9 to TRBJ1-1, with D maybe TRBD1 (6 bases). This CDR3 has 16 residues. The ends were cut back, 3 bases at V and 0 bases at J, with 15 bases in the middle. Germline CDR1 SGDLS, CDR2 YYNGEE. The CDR3 region has the DNA TGTGCCAGCAGCGCTGGATCGGGACACCTGAACACTGAAGCTTTCTTT. Translating it yields CASSAGSGHLNTEAFF.

The chain recombines TRBV7-8 with TRBJ2-1, with a possible D match to TRBD1 (7 bases). The CDR3 sequence is 17 residues long. Germline assignment: CDR1 SGHVS and CDR2 FQNEAQ. With 5 bases removed from V and 10 bases from J, the gap between germline ends came to 27 bases. As DNA, the CDR3 is TGTGCCAGCAGCCGATCCCAGGGGGGCGGGCAGGCGAAGGAGCAGTTCTTC. Its protein product is CASSRSQGGGQAKEQFF. The variable domain in full, completed from reference TRBV7-8 and TRBJ2-1, reads GAGVSQSPRYKVAKRGQDVALRCDPISGHVSLFWYQQALGQGPEFLTYFQNEAQLDKSGLPSDRFFAERPEGSVSTLKIQRTQQEDSAVYLCASSRSQGGGQAKEQFFGPGTRLTVL.

This clone was recorded once. This rearrangement joins TRBV7-9 to TRBJ1-5; D ambiguous. V lost 3 bases to trimming and J lost 5 bases, with 11 bases between them. This CDR3 is 14 amino acids long. From germline, CDR1 is SEHNR and CDR2 FQNEAQ (reference sequence). The CDR3 sequence: CASSLGAFDQPQHF. The CDR3 region has the DNA TGTGCCAGCAGCTTGGGAGCCTTCGATCAGCCCCAGCATTTT.

This clone was found a few times. This chain connects TRBV27 to TRBJ2-5; D may be TRBD2 (6 bases). Germline V gene data show CDR1 as MNHEY and CDR2 as SMNVEV (reference sequence). Trimming shortened V by 5 bases and J by 0 bases, and 7 bases separated the two germline ends. The CDR3 loop spans 13 amino acids. CDR3 nucleotide sequence: TGTGCCAGCAGTCGGGACTACCAAGAGACCCAGTACTTC. Its translation: CASSRDYQETQYF.

The chain employs TRBV2 and TRBJ2-1; 8 bases map to TRBD2. The germline V gene has CDR1 SNHLY and CDR2 FYNNEI. Germline trimming cut 9 bases from V and 8 bases from J; bases unmatched to any gene: 12. There are 14 residues in the CDR3. The CDR3 region has the DNA TGTGCCAGAGACCGCGGGACTAGAGGTGATGAGCAGTTCTTC. Translation: CARDRGTRGDEQFF.

The genes are TRBV5-4 and TRBJ1-1; D is unresolved. Germline CDR1 is SGHNT and CDR2 is YYREEE (reference sequence). V was pared by 4 bases and J by 4 bases, with 11 bases between. This CDR3 has 13 amino acids. This CDR3 reads CASSRTVGTEAFF. The DNA of the CDR3 is TGTGCCAGCAGCCGAACAGTGGGCACTGAAGCTTTCTTT.

This clone was counted between two and nine times. The chain employs TRBV18 and TRBJ2-1, with TRBD1 matching over 8 bases. The CDR3 contains 14 residues. The germline V gene encodes CDR1 KGHSH and CDR2 LQKENI. V lost 8 bases, J lost 5 bases, and 8 bases stayed unmatched. The CDR3 region has the DNA TGTGCCAGCGCGACCGGGACAGGAGACAATGAGCAGTTCTTC. As protein: CASATGTGDNEQFF.

The chain carries TRBV28 and TRBJ1-2; no reliable D call. Looked up from germline, CDR1 is MDHEN and CDR2 is SYDVKM. This CDR3 contains 16 residues. V lost 2 bases and J lost 10, with 23 bases in between. The CDR3 nucleotides read TGTGCCAGCAGTTTACGACTCATGTCGAAGACTAAAATCTACACCTTC. Translated: CASSLRLMSKTKIYTF.